Described below is a single T cell receptor beta chain sequence and its context. Its antigen is unknown. Looked up from germline, CDR1 is KGHSH and CDR2 is LQKENI. The trim removed 4 bases at V and 5 bases at J, leaving 6 bases unmatched. The length of the CDR3 is 14 residues. Sample-barcoded 5' priming and a J-beta primer mix drove a second PCR of 7 to 11 cycles. TCRdb passed the 5' RACE reads through MiXCR, listing each CDR3 protein once. The sample has 780,000 or so distinct CDR3 sequences, less than 70% seen once; the top ten hold around 41%. This entry belongs to a study of blood T cells in healthy people across ages. Overall study: With template switching, about one barcoded beta molecule was captured per two T cells. Study conclusions and caveats: Versus aged donors, long-lived donors had higher diversity and more naive CD4+ cells. In older individuals, TCR beta diversity per million T cells was lower, falling roughly linearly with age.

Healthy Caucasian individuals from Russia aged about 6 to 90 served as donors. This sequence was found in a man older than 75 in good health. V gene TRBV18 combines with J gene TRBJ2-5; 8 bases agree with TRBD1. Specimen: blood. The CDR3 spells CASSQRQGYETQYF. For the CDR3, the DNA is TGTGCCAGCTCACAGAGACAGGGGTACGAGACCCAGTACTTC.